These T cell receptor beta chains were read from a single sample in a study of beta chain features in type 1 diabetes. The method was immunoSEQ multiplex PCR; TCRdb's version includes in-frame clones alone and lacks a portion of them. The sample has a few hundred thousand clones; around 10% are singletons. Sequencing was performed on naive CD4+ T cells from blood. Receptor source: a woman younger than 30 in good health. CDR3s include the opening cysteine and the closing phenylalanine or tryptophan. The order of the fields is CDR3 protein, J gene, V gene.

cdr3_aa: CASSPPFPARSDTEAFF
j_call: TRBJ1-1
v_call: TRBV18

cdr3_aa: CASSLAQGYEQYF
j_call: TRBJ2-7
v_call: TRBV7-9

cdr3_aa: CACFTSGGAYTGELFF
j_call: TRBJ2-2
v_call: TRBV30

cdr3_aa: CASRLDRAGANVLTF
j_call: TRBJ2-6
v_call: TRBV2

cdr3_aa: CASSGLRGTNYGYTF
j_call: TRBJ1-2
v_call: TRBV2

cdr3_aa: CASSATGGENSPLHF
j_call: TRBJ1-6
v_call: TRBV5-1

cdr3_aa: CASSLRGTQGLYYGYTF
j_call: TRBJ1-2
v_call: TRBV27

cdr3_aa: CASSPTENYGYTF
j_call: TRBJ1-2
v_call: TRBV18

cdr3_aa: CASSNSGRASHEQFF
j_call: TRBJ2-1
v_call: TRBV6-5

cdr3_aa: CASIFRTGNTEAFF
j_call: TRBJ1-1
v_call: TRBV6-1

cdr3_aa: CASGLQGGLTEAFF
j_call: TRBJ1-1
v_call: TRBV12-5

cdr3_aa: CASSFLGARDTQYF
j_call: TRBJ2-3
v_call: TRBV5-5

cdr3_aa: CASSSYGTGDSYEQYF
j_call: TRBJ2-7
v_call: TRBV7-9

cdr3_aa: CAWIHLSGWGRTGNTIYF
j_call: TRBJ1-3
v_call: TRBV30

cdr3_aa: CASSVEASLDYEQYF
j_call: TRBJ2-7
v_call: TRBV9

cdr3_aa: CASSRYSGGSYNEQFF
j_call: TRBJ2-1
v_call: TRBV18

cdr3_aa: CASSPRTVRHEKLFF
j_call: TRBJ1-4
v_call: TRBV18

cdr3_aa: CASRLTGALYGYTF
j_call: TRBJ1-2
v_call: TRBV19

cdr3_aa: CASGPGGQPYGYTF
j_call: TRBJ1-2
v_call: TRBV7-3

cdr3_aa: CASSPLESGRIQETQYF
j_call: TRBJ2-5
v_call: TRBV18

cdr3_aa: CASSPSGRRGYGYTF
j_call: TRBJ1-2
v_call: TRBV23-1

cdr3_aa: CAISDPGREGYGANVLTF
j_call: TRBJ2-6
v_call: TRBV10-3

cdr3_aa: CASEGGPQETQYF
j_call: TRBJ2-5
v_call: TRBV2

cdr3_aa: CASSLPGGVDSPLHF
j_call: TRBJ1-6
v_call: TRBV28

cdr3_aa: CAWTQGWDTEAFF
j_call: TRBJ1-1
v_call: TRBV30

cdr3_aa: CASRRGQDTDTQYF
j_call: TRBJ2-3
v_call: TRBV5-4

cdr3_aa: CASSLGQRNTGELFF
j_call: TRBJ2-2
v_call: TRBV5-4

cdr3_aa: CASSLGSGYGNTIYF
j_call: TRBJ1-3
v_call: TRBV5-6

cdr3_aa: CASSQGTSNQPQHF
j_call: TRBJ1-5
v_call: TRBV2